A single sample gave rise to the 19 T cell receptor beta chains below, sequenced in a study of blood T cell repertoires in COVID-19. Clones were sequenced by immunoSEQ multiplex PCR, and TCRdb holds only the in-frame ones, with some missing. The sample includes 250,000 to 300,000 clones, 75% to 90% of them seen just once. The sequenced sample consisted of PBMCs or T cells enriched from blood (not recorded which). These TCRs come from a woman aged 40 to 50 who had recovered from COVID-19.

About this clone: In the same sample, other DNA sequences code for this CDR3. This chain uses TRBV13 with TRBJ2-1; TRBD2 matches 10 bases. Germline V gene sequence: CDR1 PRHDT, CDR2 FYEKMQ (reference sequence). CDR3 length: 15 amino acids. Unmatched junction bases numbered 0, after V lost 2 bases and J lost 2 bases. CDR3 nucleotides: TGTGCCAGCAGCTTAAGCGGGGGGGCCTACAATGAGCAGTTCTTC. The encoded protein is CASSLSGGAYNEQFF.

The chain uses TRBV5-1 and TRBJ2-7; 10 bases match TRBD1. The ends lost 0 bases at V and 1 base at J; junction bases unmatched: 4. CDR1 is SGHRS and CDR2 is YFSETQ in the germline V gene. The CDR3 contains 16 residues. The CDR3 loop reads CASSLDGTGASYEQYF. CDR3 nucleotide sequence: TGCGCCAGCAGCTTGGATGGGACAGGGGCATCCTACGAGCAGTACTTC.

This rearrangement joins TRBV25-1 to TRBJ1-2, with D possibly matching TRBD1 (6 bases). The germline CDR1 and CDR2 sequences are MGHDK and SYGVNS. Trimming cost V 2 bases and J 1 base, with 11 bases left between them. This CDR3 region has 15 residues. Here the CDR3 reads CASSEGQPNNYGYTF. DNA for the CDR3: TGTGCCAGCAGTGAAGGACAGCCTAATAACTATGGCTACACCTTC.

CDR3 loop: CASSYSYRGNQPQHF. The CDR3 coding sequence is TGTGCCAGCAGTTACTCCTACAGGGGGAATCAGCCCCAGCATTTT. V is TRBV6-5 and J is TRBJ1-5, with TRBD1 matching over 8 bases. From germline, CDR1 is MNHEY and CDR2 SVGAGI. Losses at the gene ends were 0 bases for V and 4 bases for J; bases not matched to a gene: 2. This CDR3 contains 15 residues.

This chain uses TRBV5-4 with TRBJ2-3; tentative D call: TRBD1 (5 bases). With 2 bases removed from V and 6 bases from J, the gap between germline ends came to 10 bases. Germline CDR1 and CDR2: SGHNT and YYREEE (reference sequence). This CDR3 is built from 13 residues. CDR3 region: CASSFGALDTQYF. CDR3 nucleotides: TGTGCCAGCAGCTTTGGGGCGTTGGATACGCAGTATTTT.

J is TRBJ2-1 and V is TRBV3-1 (or the pseudogene TRBV3-2); 13 positions match TRBD2. The CDR3 totals 20 residues. The V gene's germline CDR1 is LGHDT and CDR2 YNNKEL (reference sequence). The V and J ends lost 5 bases and 2 bases, in that order; junction bases with no gene match: 15. The DNA for the CDR3 is TGTGCCAGCAGCGACACGGGAGGACTAGCGGGAGAAAGGCCCTACAATGAGCAGTTCTTC. It translates to CASSDTGGLAGERPYNEQFF.

As regards this clone: This same CDR3 is encoded by further DNA sequences in the sample. The chain is built from TRBV18 and TRBJ1-4; weak D call: TRBD1 (6 bases). From germline, CDR1 is KGHSH and CDR2 LQKENI. CDR3 length: 14 residues. V was cut by 3 bases and J by 8 bases, with 13 bases left in between. CDR3 region: CASSPRGLGEKLFF. CDR3 nucleotides: TGTGCCAGCTCACCCAGGGGATTGGGCGAAAAACTGTTTTTT.

This clone has only one observation. The gene calls are TRBV19 and TRBJ2-1; 7 nucleotides line up with TRBD1. This CDR3 spans 12 amino acids. Per the germline V gene, CDR1 is LNHDA and CDR2 is SQIVND (reference sequence). J gave up 4 bases and V 10 bases, and 4 bases lay outside the gene matches. CDR3 in DNA: TGTGCCATTGGGGACAGATACAATGAGCAGTTCTTC. Amino acids: CAIGDRYNEQFF.

V is TRBV14 and J is TRBJ2-1; 10 bases line up with TRBD2. Germline V gene lookup returns CDR1 SGHDN and CDR2 FVKESK. The junction had 12 bases not matched to a gene; V was cut back by 2 bases and J by 8 bases. The CDR3 totals 17 residues. The CDR3 DNA is TGTGCCAGCAGCCAAAGTCCGTCTAGCGGGAGTTTGGATGAGCAGTTCTTC. This translates into CASSQSPSSGSLDEQFF.

This clone has a handful of counts. The J gene is TRBJ2-7, the V gene TRBV20-1, with D maybe TRBD2 (5 bases). This CDR3 contains 15 residues. The germline gives CDR1 DFQATT, CDR2 SNEGSKA (reference sequence). Trimming cost V 3 bases and J 3 bases, with 18 bases left between them. The CDR3 reads CSASSHQSGLYEQYF. The CDR3 DNA reads TGCAGTGCTAGTTCCCACCAAAGCGGCCTCTACGAGCAGTACTTC.

The chain carries TRBV9 and TRBJ1-1, with D possibly being TRBD1 (5 bases). Between the trimmed V and J ends, which lost 3 bases and 1 base, there was a span of 16 bases. Germline loops: CDR1 SGDLS, CDR2 YYNGEE. The CDR3 totals 16 residues. The CDR3 nucleotides are TGTGCCAGCAGCGGCGGAACCGGGGGTTCGAACACTGAAGCTTTCTTT. Protein product: CASSGGTGGSNTEAFF.

V gene TRBV5-4 combines with J gene TRBJ2-7, with D possibly TRBD2 on 7 matching bases. Looked up from germline, CDR1 is SGHNT and CDR2 is YYREEE (reference sequence). With 4 bases removed from V and 5 bases from J, the gap between germline ends came to 22 bases. CDR3 size: 16 residues. The CDR3 nucleotides are TGTGCCAGCAGCCGGACTCCGGGGGGCAAAGGAAACGAGCAGTACTTC. Its translation is CASSRTPGGKGNEQYF.

The chain recombines TRBV27 with TRBJ1-2; D may be TRBD1 (5 bases). CDR1 and CDR2 from the germline V gene are MNHEY and SMNVEV (reference sequence). Trimming cost V 3 bases and J 6 bases, with 11 bases left between them. CDR3 size: 13 residues. The CDR3 sequence is CASSFRREDGYTF. The DNA of the CDR3 is TGTGCCAGCAGTTTCCGCAGGGAGGATGGCTACACCTTC.

V and J are TRBV5-1 and TRBJ1-1; tentative D call: TRBD1 (6 bases). Trimming stripped 0 bases from V and 5 bases from J, with 14 bases between. The CDR3 totals 15 residues. Per the germline V gene, CDR1 is SGHRS and CDR2 is YFSETQ. The CDR3 here is CASSLGTGYSTEAFF. In DNA, the CDR3 is TGCGCCAGCAGCTTGGGCACAGGGTATAGTACTGAAGCTTTCTTT.

The rearrangement joins TRBV6-5 to TRBJ1-2, with D unresolved. Trimming left V 0 bases short and J 1 base short, with 6 bases between. The length of the CDR3 is 14 residues. Looked up from germline, CDR1 is MNHEY and CDR2 is SVGAGI. The CDR3 here is CASSYSASNYGYTF. CDR3 nucleotides: TGTGCCAGCAGTTACTCCGCCAGTAACTATGGCTACACCTTC.

The V call is TRBV6-5, the J call TRBJ1-2; 7 nucleotides align to TRBD1. The CDR3 is made up of 13 amino acids. V shed 7 bases, J shed 3 bases, and the junction held 5 bases outside the gene matches. Germline assignment: CDR1 MNHEY and CDR2 SVGAGI. CDR3 nucleotides: TGTGCCAGCACCCGGGACAGCTACTATGGCTACACCTTC. This encodes CASTRDSYYGYTF.

This clone was seen more than once but under ten times. The V call is TRBV14, the J call TRBJ1-6; D may be TRBD1 (6 bases). V was clipped by 5 bases and J by 7 bases, with 12 bases between them. Germline V lookup: CDR1 SGHDN, CDR2 FVKESK. The CDR3 extends over 14 amino acids. DNA for the CDR3: TGTGCCAGCAGCGGGGGCTTCTTGAATTCACCCCTCCACTTT. This gives the protein CASSGGFLNSPLHF. The variable domain in full, completed from reference TRBV14 and TRBJ1-6, reads EAGVTQFPSHSVIEKGQTVTLRCDPISGHDNLYWYRRVMGKEIKFLLHFVKESKQDESGMPNNRFLAERTGGTYSTLKVQPAELEDSGVYFCASSGGFLNSPLHFGNGTRLTVT.

J is TRBJ1-2 and V is TRBV5-1; D is perhaps TRBD1 (5 bases). The germline gives CDR1 SGHRS, CDR2 YFSETQ. The CDR3 extends over 14 amino acids. V was pared by 5 bases and J by 4 bases, with 15 bases between. CDR3 coding DNA: TGCGCCAGCAGGGGTGACAGCATCCGCTATGGCTACACCTTC. This gives the protein CASRGDSIRYGYTF.

The chain has TRBV6-6 and TRBJ2-7, with a possible D match to TRBD2 (7 bases). Per germline, CDR1 MNHNY and CDR2 SVGAGI (reference sequence). V lost 8 bases and J lost 6, with 20 bases in between. The CDR3 length is 14 residues. The CDR3 spells CASSFGGRIPEQYF. The CDR3 DNA follows: TGTGCCAGCTCCTTCGGGGGGCGCATCCCCGAGCAGTACTTC.